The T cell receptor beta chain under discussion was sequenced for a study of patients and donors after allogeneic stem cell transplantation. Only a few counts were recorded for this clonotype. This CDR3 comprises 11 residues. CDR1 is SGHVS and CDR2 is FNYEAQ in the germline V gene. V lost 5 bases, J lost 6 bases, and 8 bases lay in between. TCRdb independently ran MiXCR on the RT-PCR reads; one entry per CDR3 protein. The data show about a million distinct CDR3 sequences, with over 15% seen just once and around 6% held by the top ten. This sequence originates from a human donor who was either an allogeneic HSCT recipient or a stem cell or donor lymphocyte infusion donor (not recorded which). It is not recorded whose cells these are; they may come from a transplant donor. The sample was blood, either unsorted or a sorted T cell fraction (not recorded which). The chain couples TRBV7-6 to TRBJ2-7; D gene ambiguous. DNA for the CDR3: TGTGCCAGCAGCACTTGGAGCGAGCAGTACTTC. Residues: CASSTWSEQYF.